This T cell receptor beta chain is drawn from a study of blood T cell repertoires in COVID-19. About the research overall: Samples of COVID-19 (acute and convalescent) were obtained from the United States, Italy and Spain.

The J segment lost 0 bases and the V segment lost 0 bases, leaving 15 bases of the junction unmatched. Germline CDR1 is MNHEY and CDR2 is SVGEGT. This CDR3 has 20 amino acids. In the original workflow: Estimates of nucleated cell counts were drawn from the amplification of reference gene primers. Clones were sequenced by immunoSEQ multiplex PCR, and TCRdb holds only the in-frame ones, with some missing. That table is the source of V, J and clone size, and D and trimming were worked out from the DNA. In the table there are 100,000 to 150,000 clones, around 74% of which are singletons. This TCR came from a man aged 60 to 69 with acute or convalescent COVID-19. Sequencing used peripheral blood. The chain is built from TRBV6-2 or TRBV6-3 and TRBJ2-3; 7 positions match TRBD2. The CDR3 DNA is TGTGCCAGCAGTTACTCGATAGTCAATAGCGGGTTCCCTAGCACAGATACGCAGTATTTT. It codes for CASSYSIVNSGFPSTDTQYF.